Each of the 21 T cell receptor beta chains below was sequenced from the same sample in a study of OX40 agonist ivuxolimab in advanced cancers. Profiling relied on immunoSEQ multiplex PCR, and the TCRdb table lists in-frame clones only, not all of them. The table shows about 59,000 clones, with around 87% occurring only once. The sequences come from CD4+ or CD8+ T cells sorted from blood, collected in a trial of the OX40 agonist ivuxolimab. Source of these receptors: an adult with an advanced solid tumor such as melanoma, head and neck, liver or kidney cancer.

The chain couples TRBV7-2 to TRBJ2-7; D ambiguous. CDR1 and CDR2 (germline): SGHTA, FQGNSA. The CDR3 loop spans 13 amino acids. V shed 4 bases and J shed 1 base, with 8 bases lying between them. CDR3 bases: TGTGCCAGCAGCTCCCGGCCATCCTACGAGCAGTACTTC. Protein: CASSSRPSYEQYF.

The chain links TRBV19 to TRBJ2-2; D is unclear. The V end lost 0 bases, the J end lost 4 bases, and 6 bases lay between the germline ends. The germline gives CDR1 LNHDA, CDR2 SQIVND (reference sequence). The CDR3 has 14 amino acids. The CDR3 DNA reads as TGTGCCAGTAGTATAGAAGGTGGCACCGGGGAGCTGTTTTTT. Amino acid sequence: CASSIEGGTGELFF. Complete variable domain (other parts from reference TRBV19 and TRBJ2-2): DGGITQSPKYLFRKEGQNVTLSCEQNLNHDAMYWYRQDPGQGLRLIYYSQIVNDFQKGDIAEGYSVSREKKESFPLTVTSAQKNPTAFYLCASSIEGGTGELFFGEGSRLTVL.

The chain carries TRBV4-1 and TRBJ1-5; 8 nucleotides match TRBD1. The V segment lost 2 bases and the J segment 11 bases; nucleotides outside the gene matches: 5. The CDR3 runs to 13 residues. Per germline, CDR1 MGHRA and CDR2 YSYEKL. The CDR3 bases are TGCGCCAGCAGCCAACAGGGGGCTAAGGCCCAGCATTTT. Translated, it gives CASSQQGAKAQHF.

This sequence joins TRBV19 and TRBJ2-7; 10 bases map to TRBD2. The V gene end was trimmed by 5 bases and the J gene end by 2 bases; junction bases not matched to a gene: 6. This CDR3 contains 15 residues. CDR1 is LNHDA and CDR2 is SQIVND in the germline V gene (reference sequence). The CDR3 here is CASSPEAGGPYEQYF. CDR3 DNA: TGTGCCAGTAGTCCCGAAGCGGGAGGGCCCTACGAGCAGTACTTC. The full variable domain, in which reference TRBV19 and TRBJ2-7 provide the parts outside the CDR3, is DGGITQSPKYLFRKEGQNVTLSCEQNLNHDAMYWYRQDPGQGLRLIYYSQIVNDFQKGDIAEGYSVSREKKESFPLTVTSAQKNPTAFYLCASSPEAGGPYEQYFGPGTRLTVT.

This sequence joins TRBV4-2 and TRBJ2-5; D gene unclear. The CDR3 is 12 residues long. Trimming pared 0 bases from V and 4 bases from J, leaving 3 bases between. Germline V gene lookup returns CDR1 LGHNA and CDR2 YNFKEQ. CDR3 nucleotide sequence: TGTGCCAGCAGCCAAGACTTAGAGACCCAGTACTTC. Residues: CASSQDLETQYF.

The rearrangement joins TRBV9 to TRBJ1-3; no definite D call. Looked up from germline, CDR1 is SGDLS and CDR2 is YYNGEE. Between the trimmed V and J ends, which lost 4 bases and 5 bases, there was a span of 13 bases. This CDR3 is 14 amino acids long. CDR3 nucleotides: TGTGCCAGCAGCCCCCCCGGGGAGCGAAACACCATATATTTT. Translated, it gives CASSPPGERNTIYF.

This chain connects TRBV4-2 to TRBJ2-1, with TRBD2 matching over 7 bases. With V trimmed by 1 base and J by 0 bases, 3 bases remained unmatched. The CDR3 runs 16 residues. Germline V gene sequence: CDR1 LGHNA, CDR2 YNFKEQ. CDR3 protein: CASSQAGGSSYNEQFF. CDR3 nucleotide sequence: TGTGCCAGCAGCCAAGCGGGCGGGAGCTCCTACAATGAGCAGTTCTTC.

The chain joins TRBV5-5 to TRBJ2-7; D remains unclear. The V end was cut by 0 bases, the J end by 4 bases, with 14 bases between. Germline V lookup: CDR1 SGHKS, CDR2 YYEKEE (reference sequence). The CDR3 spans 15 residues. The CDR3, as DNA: TGTGCCAGCAGCTTGGAGACTCCCCATAATTACGAGCAGTACTTC. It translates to CASSLETPHNYEQYF.

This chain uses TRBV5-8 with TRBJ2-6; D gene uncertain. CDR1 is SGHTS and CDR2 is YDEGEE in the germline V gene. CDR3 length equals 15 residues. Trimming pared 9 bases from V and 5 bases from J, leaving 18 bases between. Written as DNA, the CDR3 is TGTGCCACCTCCAAGGGTACTAATTGGGCCAACGTCCTGACTTTC. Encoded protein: CATSKGTNWANVLTF.

CDR3 bases: TGTGCCAGCAGCCCTGAGGGGATATTAAGCTACGAGCAGTACTTC. Encoded protein: CASSPEGILSYEQYF. V usage is TRBV28 and J usage is TRBJ2-7; D tentatively fits TRBD1 or TRBD2 (5 bases each). The germline CDR1 and CDR2 sequences are MDHEN and SYDVKM. V lost 6 bases to trimming and J lost 3 bases, with 18 bases between them. The CDR3 runs 15 residues.

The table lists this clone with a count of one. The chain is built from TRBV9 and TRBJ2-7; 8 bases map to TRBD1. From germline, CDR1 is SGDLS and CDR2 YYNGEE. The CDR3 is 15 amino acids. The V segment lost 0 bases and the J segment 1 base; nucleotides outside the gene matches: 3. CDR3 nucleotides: TGTGCCAGCAGCGTAGATTGGACAGGGTCCTACGAGCAGTACTTC. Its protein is CASSVDWTGSYEQYF.

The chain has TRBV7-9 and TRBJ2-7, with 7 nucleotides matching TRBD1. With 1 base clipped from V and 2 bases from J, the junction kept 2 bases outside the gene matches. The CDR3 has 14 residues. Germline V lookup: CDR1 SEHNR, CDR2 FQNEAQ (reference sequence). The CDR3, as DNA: TGTGCCAGCAGCTTAGGGACAGGAGCCTACGAGCAGTACTTC. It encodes CASSLGTGAYEQYF.

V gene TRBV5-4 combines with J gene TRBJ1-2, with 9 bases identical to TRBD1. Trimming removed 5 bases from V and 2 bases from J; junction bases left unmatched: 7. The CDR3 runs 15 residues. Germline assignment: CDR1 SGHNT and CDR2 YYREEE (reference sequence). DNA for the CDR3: TGTGCCAGCAGTATACAGGGGGCAAGCAACTATGGCTACACCTTC. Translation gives CASSIQGASNYGYTF.

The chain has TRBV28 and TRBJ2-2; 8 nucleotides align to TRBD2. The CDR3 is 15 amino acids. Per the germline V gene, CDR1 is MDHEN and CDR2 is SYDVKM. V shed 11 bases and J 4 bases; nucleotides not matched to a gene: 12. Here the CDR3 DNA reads TGTGCCTCACAAGCGGGAGAAAAAGGCACCGGGGAGCTGTTTTTT. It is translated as CASQAGEKGTGELFF.

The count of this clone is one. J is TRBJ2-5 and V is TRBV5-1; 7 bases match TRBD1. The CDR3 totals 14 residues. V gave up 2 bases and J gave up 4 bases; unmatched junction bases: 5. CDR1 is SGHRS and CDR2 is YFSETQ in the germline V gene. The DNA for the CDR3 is TGCGCCAGCAGCTTACTGACAGGGAGAGAGACCCAGTACTTC. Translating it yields CASSLLTGRETQYF.

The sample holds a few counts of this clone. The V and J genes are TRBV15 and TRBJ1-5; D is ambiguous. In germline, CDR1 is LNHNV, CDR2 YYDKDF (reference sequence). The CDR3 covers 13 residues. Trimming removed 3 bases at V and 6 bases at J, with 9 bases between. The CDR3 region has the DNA TGTGCCACCAGCAGCCAAGGAGGTCAGCCCCAGCATTTT. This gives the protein CATSSQGGQPQHF. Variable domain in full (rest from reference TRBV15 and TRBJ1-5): DAMVIQNPRYQVTQFGKPVTLSCSQTLNHNVMYWYQQKSSQAPKLLFHYYDKDFNNEADTPDNFQSRRPNTSFCFLDIRSPGLGDTAMYLCATSSQGGQPQHFGDGTRLSIL.

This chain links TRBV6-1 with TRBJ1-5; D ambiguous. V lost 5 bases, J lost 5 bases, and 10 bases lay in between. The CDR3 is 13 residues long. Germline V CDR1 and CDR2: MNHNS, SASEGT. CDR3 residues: CASSTNEDQPQHF. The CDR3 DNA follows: TGTGCCAGCAGTACTAACGAGGATCAGCCCCAGCATTTT.

The CDR3 spells CASSKLGTDGQYF. For the CDR3, the DNA is TGTGCCAGCAGCAAACTGGGGACAGACGGGCAGTACTTC. The chain combines TRBV5-7 with TRBJ2-7, with 7 bases fitting TRBD1. TRBV5-7 is known as an ORF, though its function is uncertain. V was pared by 4 bases and J by 9 bases, with 10 bases of the junction left unmatched. The CDR3 is 13 amino acids.

The CDR3 sequence is CASSPPMGATQYF. As DNA, the CDR3 is TGTGCCAGCAGTCCACCGATGGGGGCGACGCAGTATTTT. The chain combines TRBV5-4 with TRBJ2-3; a weak D match, TRBD1 (6 bases). V was cut by 5 bases and J by 9 bases, with 16 bases left in between. The CDR3 loop spans 13 amino acids. The germline CDR1 and CDR2 sequences are SGHNT and YYREEE (reference sequence).

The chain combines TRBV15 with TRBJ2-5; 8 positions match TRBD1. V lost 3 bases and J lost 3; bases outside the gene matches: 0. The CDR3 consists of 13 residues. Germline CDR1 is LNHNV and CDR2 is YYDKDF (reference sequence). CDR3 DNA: TGTGCCACCAGCAGGGACAGGGAAGAGACCCAGTACTTC. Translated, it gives CATSRDREETQYF.

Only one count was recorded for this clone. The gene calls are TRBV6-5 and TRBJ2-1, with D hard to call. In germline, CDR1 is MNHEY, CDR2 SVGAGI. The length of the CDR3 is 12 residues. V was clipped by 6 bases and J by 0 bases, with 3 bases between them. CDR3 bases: TGTGCCAGCAGCCACTCCTACAATGAGCAGTTCTTC. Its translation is CASSHSYNEQFF.